This T cell receptor beta chain was retrieved from a study of T cells in women clearing cervical HPV infection. The wider study: Cases' blood sampling followed lesion detection by median approximately 150 days (90 to 200).

Study observations and caveats: It is unknown whether associations predate infection; no effector/memory or HPV-specific sorting.

TCR beta CDR3 amplified by multiplex PCR from about 1,100 ng genomic DNA. Assay: immunoSEQ multiplex PCR; the TCRdb copy retains only in-frame clones and omits some. With about 40,000 clones in the sample, the ten largest clones hold 6% to 8.5%. Comments on this clone: The antigen is not known.

Sequenced sample: blood buffy coat. The receptor's source is a woman between 18 and 69 years old with a cervical HPV16 infection that either progressed to CIN3+ or cleared (not recorded which).

The CDR3 DNA, read in part, is TGTGCCAGTAGTATAAGGGACATCCTTAGCAATCAGCCG. Its translation: CASSIRDILSNQP. The full CDR3 reads CASSIRDILSNQPQYF. The rearrangement links TRBV19 to TRBJ2-3; TRBD1 is a possible D gene (6 bases). Read data end 3 residues before the CDR3 end; the end is taken from the germline J gene. This CDR3 is 16 amino acids long. Per the germline V gene, CDR1 is LNHDA and CDR2 is SQIVND (reference sequence).